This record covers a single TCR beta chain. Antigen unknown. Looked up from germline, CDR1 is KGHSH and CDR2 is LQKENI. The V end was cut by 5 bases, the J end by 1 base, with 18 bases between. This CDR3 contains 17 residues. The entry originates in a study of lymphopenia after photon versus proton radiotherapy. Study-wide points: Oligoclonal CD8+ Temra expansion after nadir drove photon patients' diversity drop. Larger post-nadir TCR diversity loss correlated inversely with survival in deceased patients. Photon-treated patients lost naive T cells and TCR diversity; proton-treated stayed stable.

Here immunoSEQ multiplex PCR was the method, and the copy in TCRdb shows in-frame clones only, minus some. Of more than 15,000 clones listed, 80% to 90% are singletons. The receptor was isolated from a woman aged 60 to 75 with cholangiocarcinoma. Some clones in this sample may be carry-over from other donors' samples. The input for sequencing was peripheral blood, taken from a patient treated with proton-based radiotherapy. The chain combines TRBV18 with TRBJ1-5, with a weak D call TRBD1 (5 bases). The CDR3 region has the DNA TGTGCCAGCTCAGCCCAGTCCGGGGCCGCGAGCAATCAGCCCCAGCATTTT. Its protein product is CASSAQSGAASNQPQHF. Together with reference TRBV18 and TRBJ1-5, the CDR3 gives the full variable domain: NAGVMQNPRHLVRRRGQEARLRCSPMKGHSHVYWYRQLPEEGLKFMVYLQKENIIDESGMPKERFSAEFPKEGPSILRIQQVVRGDSAAYFCASSAQSGAASNQPQHFGDGTRLSIL.